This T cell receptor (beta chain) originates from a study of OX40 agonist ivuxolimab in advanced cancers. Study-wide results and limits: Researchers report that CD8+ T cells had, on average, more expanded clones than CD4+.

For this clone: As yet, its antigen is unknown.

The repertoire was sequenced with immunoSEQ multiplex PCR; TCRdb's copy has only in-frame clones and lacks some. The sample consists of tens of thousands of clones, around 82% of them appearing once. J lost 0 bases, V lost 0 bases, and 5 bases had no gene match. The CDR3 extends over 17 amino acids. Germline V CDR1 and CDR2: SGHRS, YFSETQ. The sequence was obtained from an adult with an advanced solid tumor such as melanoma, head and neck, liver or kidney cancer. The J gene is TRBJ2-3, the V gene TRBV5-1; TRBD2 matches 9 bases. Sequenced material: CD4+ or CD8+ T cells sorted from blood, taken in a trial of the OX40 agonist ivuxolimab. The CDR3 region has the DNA TGCGCCAGCAGCTTGGAAATAGCGGGAGCTAGCACAGATACGCAGTATTTT. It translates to CASSLEIAGASTDTQYF.